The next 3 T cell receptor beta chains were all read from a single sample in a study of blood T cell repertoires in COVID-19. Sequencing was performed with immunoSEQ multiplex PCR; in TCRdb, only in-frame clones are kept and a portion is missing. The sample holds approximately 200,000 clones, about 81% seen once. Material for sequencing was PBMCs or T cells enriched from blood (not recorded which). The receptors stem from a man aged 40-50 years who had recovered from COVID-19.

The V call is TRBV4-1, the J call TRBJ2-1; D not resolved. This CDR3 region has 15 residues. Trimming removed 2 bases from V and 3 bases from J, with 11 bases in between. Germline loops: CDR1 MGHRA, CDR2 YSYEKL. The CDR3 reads CASSQSREDYNEQFF. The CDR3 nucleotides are TGCGCCAGCAGCCAATCAAGAGAAGACTACAATGAGCAGTTCTTC.

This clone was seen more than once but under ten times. CDR3 sequence reads: CASSPGGVGTDTQYF. CDR3 nucleotides: TGCGCCAGCAGCCCTGGGGGGGTAGGAACAGATACGCAGTATTTT. The chain employs TRBV5-1 and TRBJ2-3; the match to TRBD2 covers 7 bases. CDR3 length equals 15 residues. Germline CDR1 and CDR2: SGHRS and YFSETQ. The J segment lost 3 bases and the V segment lost 4 bases, leaving 8 bases of the junction unmatched.

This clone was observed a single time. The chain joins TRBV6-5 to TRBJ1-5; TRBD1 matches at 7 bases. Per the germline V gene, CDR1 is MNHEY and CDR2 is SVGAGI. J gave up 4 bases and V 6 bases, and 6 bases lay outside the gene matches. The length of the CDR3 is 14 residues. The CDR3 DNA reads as TGTGCCAGCAGACCGACAGGGTTTAATCAGCCCCAGCATTTT. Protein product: CASRPTGFNQPQHF.